The 4 T cell receptor beta chains in this list originate from one sample, sequenced in a study of blood T cell repertoires in COVID-19. The method was immunoSEQ multiplex PCR; TCRdb's version includes in-frame clones alone and lacks a portion of them. Of fewer than 80,000 clones in the sample, about 73% are singletons; the top ten hold approximately 20%. Sequences were obtained from peripheral blood. The source of these receptors is a man in his sixties with acute or convalescent COVID-19.

The genes are TRBV6-1 and TRBJ2-7; D remains unclear. The CDR3 runs to 14 residues. V was shortened by 7 bases and J by 0 bases, with 13 bases between the two germline ends. Germline lookup yields CDR1 MNHNS and CDR2 SASEGT. The CDR3 bases are TGTGCCAGCAAACAAATCATAAGCTCCTACGAGCAGTACTTC. Protein product: CASKQIISSYEQYF.

The V call is TRBV9, the J call TRBJ1-2, with 11 bases that match TRBD1. The CDR3 runs 15 residues. Germline-derived CDR1 and CDR2 are SGDLS and YYNGEE. The trim removed 4 bases at V and 3 bases at J, leaving 5 bases unmatched. CDR3 DNA sequence: TGTGCCAGCAGCAAAGGGACAGGGGGAGACTATGGCTACACCTTC. As protein: CASSKGTGGDYGYTF.

The J gene is TRBJ2-7, the V gene TRBV6-4; 9 positions match TRBD2. The CDR3 has 14 residues. Trimming at V came to 3 bases and at J to 4 bases, leaving 4 bases not matched to a gene. The germline gives CDR1 MRHNA, CDR2 SNTAGT. The CDR3 loop is CASSESGGFYEQYF. CDR3 in DNA: TGTGCCAGCAGTGAAAGCGGGGGGTTTTACGAGCAGTACTTC.

The rearrangement links TRBV5-1 to TRBJ1-2; 9 bases fit TRBD1. In germline, CDR1 is SGHRS, CDR2 YFSETQ. CDR3 length: 16 residues. Germline trimming cut 0 bases from V and 4 bases from J; bases unmatched to any gene: 7. CDR3 protein: CASSLEEEQGAYGYTF. The DNA for the CDR3 is TGCGCCAGCAGCTTGGAAGAAGAACAGGGGGCCTATGGCTACACCTTC.